The TCR beta chain described here comes from a study of blood T cell repertoires in COVID-19. Study in general: PBMCs, B-cell-depleted T cells, or T cells provided the cDNA or gDNA that made up the material.

CDR3 length equals 12 residues. Germline lookup yields CDR1 SGHTA and CDR2 FQGNSA. V was pared by 5 bases and J by 8 bases, with 3 bases of the junction left unmatched. Original handling: Estimation of nucleated cell counts relied on the amplification of reference gene primers. Assay: immunoSEQ multiplex PCR; the TCRdb copy retains only in-frame clones and omits some. V, J and clone size are taken as reported in that table, and D and trimming were inferred from the DNA itself. The sample lists hundreds of thousands of clones; about 92% were seen once. The J gene is TRBJ1-2, the V gene TRBV7-2; 9 bases are shared with TRBD1. The receptor comes from a man between 60 and 75 years old who had recovered from COVID-19. Sample: PBMCs or T cells enriched from blood (not recorded which). In nucleotides, the CDR3 is TGTGCCAGCAGCCTGGGACAGGGAGGCTACACCTTC. Protein product: CASSLGQGGYTF.